The 25 T cell receptor beta chains presented below share a single source sample, sequenced in a study of circulating CD8 cells and anti-PD-1 response in melanoma. Live CD3+CD8+TCRalphabeta+ cells were sorted into four subsets by PD-1 and/or TIGIT. Each library started from around 14 ng of total RNA using the QIAseq Immune Repertoire TCR panel. TCRdb recomputed calls from the reads with MiXCR, one row per CDR3 protein. Of fewer than 200 distinct CDR3 sequences listed, approximately 6.2% are singletons. Sequencing used CD8+ T cells from PBMCs, obtained at baseline or after one month of anti-PD-1 therapy (not recorded which). These receptors all come from a human donor with melanoma.

This clonotype is labeled as medium-sized (0.01 to 0.1%). V and J are TRBV6-5 and TRBJ2-1; TRBD2 might be the D (6 bases). The V and J ends lost 5 bases and 10 bases respectively, with 30 bases between them. The CDR3 is made up of 18 amino acids. CDR1 MNHEY and CDR2 SVGAGI come from the germline V gene. In DNA form, the CDR3 reads TGTGCCAGCAGTCGCACTAGCCGGAGGACGGGAAAAATCGAAGAGCAGTTCTTC. Translating gives CASSRTSRRTGKIEEQFF.

This clonotype is labeled medium-sized. One junction end does not reproduce the germline sequence, and a read error may be involved. This chain links TRBV2 with TRBJ1-1; D gene ambiguous. In germline, CDR1 is SNHLY, CDR2 FYNNEI. The CDR3 is 10 amino acids. The CDR3 DNA sequence: TGTGCTAGCAGCCCGAGTGAAGCTTTCTTT. This codes for CASSPSEAFF.

Sample share makes this clonotype large. Its ends do not fully match the called genes, so a read error is possible. The V call is TRBV24-1, the J call TRBJ2-4, with D hard to call. The CDR3 runs 11 residues. Germline loops: CDR1 KGHDR, CDR2 SFDVKD. CDR3 nucleotides: TGTGCCACCAAACGCCCGGGCCCCGAGCAATTC. It specifies CATKRPGPEQF.

This clonotype is termed large (0.1 to 1%). CDR3 protein: CASSKAWRNTGELFF. CDR3 sequence (DNA): TGTGCCAGCAGCAAAGCATGGAGGAACACCGGGGAGCTGTTTTTT. The V and J genes are TRBV21-1 and TRBJ2-2. TRBV21-1 is described as a pseudogene. CDR3 length equals 15 residues.

Judged by abundance, this clonotype is large. V and J are TRBV19 and TRBJ1-5; 8 bases agree with TRBD1. The trim removed 7 bases at V and 5 bases at J, leaving 10 bases unmatched. CDR1 is LNHDA, CDR2 SQIVND, per germline (reference sequence). The CDR3 extends over 15 amino acids. As DNA, the CDR3 is TGTGCCAGTACCGGAAGAGGACAGGGAGATCAGCCCCAGCATTTT. It encodes CASTGRGQGDQPQHF.

The sample holds a few counts of this clonotype. J is TRBJ1-2 and V is TRBV29-1; 10 bases agree with TRBD1. The CDR3 is 15 amino acids. CDR1 SQVTM and CDR2 ANQGSEA come from the germline V gene. Losses at the gene ends were 6 bases for V and 4 bases for J; bases not matched to a gene: 11. The CDR3 nucleotides are TGCAGCGTGCCAAAAGGGACAGGGGTGGGCTATGGCTACACCTTC. Translated, it gives CSVPKGTGVGYGYTF.

By share, this clonotype counts as hyperexpanded (1% or more). The chain joins TRBV5-6 to TRBJ1-2; no firm D call. This CDR3 has 16 residues. Per germline, CDR1 SGHDT and CDR2 YYEEEE. Trimming removed 0 bases from V and 4 bases from J, with 16 bases in between. The CDR3 DNA is TGTGCCAGCAGCTTGGAAGTTGGCAGCGAGACCTATGGCTACACCTTC. Its protein product is CASSLEVGSETYGYTF.

By sample share, this clonotype is large. V usage is TRBV25-1 and J usage is TRBJ2-7, with 11 bases lining up with TRBD1. The junction had 6 bases not matched to a gene; V was cut back by 4 bases and J by 4 bases. CDR1 is MGHDK, CDR2 SYGVNS, per germline. The CDR3 is 15 amino acids. The CDR3 bases are TGTGCCAGCAGTGTGTTGGGACAGGGGGGTTACGAGCAGTACTTC. This encodes CASSVLGQGGYEQYF.

This clonotype is judged large (0.1 to 1%). The chain combines TRBV18 with TRBJ2-5; D gene ambiguous. Germline CDR1 and CDR2: KGHSH and LQKENI. The CDR3 runs to 15 residues. Between the trimmed V and J ends, which lost 1 base and 2 bases, there was a span of 11 bases. The CDR3 loop is CASSPRSGTQETQYF. CDR3 coding DNA: TGTGCCAGCTCACCACGATCAGGAACACAAGAGACCCAGTACTTC.

In its sample, this clonotype ranks as medium-sized (0.01 to 0.1%). The chain employs TRBV30 and TRBJ2-7; TRBD1 is a possible D gene (6 bases). CDR1 and CDR2 from the germline V gene are GTSNPN and SVGIG (reference sequence). Trimming took off 2 bases at V and 3 bases at J, with 8 bases between the two ends. CDR3 length: 12 amino acids. Here the CDR3 reads CAWSQGHYEQYF. Written as DNA, the CDR3 is TGTGCCTGGAGTCAGGGACACTACGAGCAGTACTTC.

This clonotype is termed large. V usage is TRBV9 and J usage is TRBJ1-2, with D perhaps TRBD1 (5 bases). Trimming left V 3 bases short and J 2 bases short, with 8 bases between. The CDR3 sequence is 13 residues long. Germline V CDR1 and CDR2: SGDLS, YYNGEE. The CDR3 nucleotides read TGTGCCAGCAGCGCGACAGAGAACTATGGCTACACCTTC. Amino acids: CASSATENYGYTF.

By proportion, this clonotype is hyperexpanded. This chain's CDR3 is CASSLDLGTQYF. The CDR3 nucleotides are TGTGCCAGCAGCTTAGACTTGGGTACGCAGTATTTT. This chain joins TRBV7-2 and TRBJ2-3; no definite D call. The length of the CDR3 is 12 residues. V lost 1 base and J 8 bases, leaving 7 bases between the germline ends. Per germline, CDR1 SGHTA and CDR2 FQGNSA.

The J gene is TRBJ2-1, the V gene TRBV21-1; the table assigns TRBD1, which was not confirmed against the DNA. TRBV21-1 is designated a pseudogene. The CDR3 covers 19 residues. The CDR3 sequence: CASSKEGAHRDYLYNERFF. CDR3 DNA sequence: TGTGCCAGCAGCAAGGAGGGGGCGCACCGGGACTATCTTTACAACGAGCGGTTCTTC.

This clonotype is deemed hyperexpanded. The rearrangement uses TRBV7-3 and TRBJ2-3; TRBD2 aligns across 11 bases. There are 15 residues in the CDR3. Unmatched junction bases numbered 2, after V lost 0 bases and J lost 6 bases. The V gene's germline CDR1 is SGHTA and CDR2 FQGTGA. Here the CDR3 reads CASSLTPSGGDTQYF. The CDR3 region has the DNA TGTGCCAGCAGCTTAACCCCTAGCGGGGGGGATACGCAGTATTTT.

This clonotype is termed medium-sized (0.01 to 0.1%). The chain uses TRBV19 and TRBJ2-3, with D hard to call. The V and J ends lost 1 base and 4 bases respectively, with 15 bases between them. The CDR3 extends over 16 amino acids. Germline V gives CDR1 LNHDA, CDR2 SQIVND (reference sequence). CDR3 DNA sequence: TGTGCCAGTAGTATAGGGGCCTCGGATGGAGCAGATACGCAGTATTTT. Its translation is CASSIGASDGADTQYF.

This sequence joins TRBV20-1 and TRBJ1-1, with 8 bases identical to TRBD1. Germline CDR1 DFQATT, CDR2 SNEGSKA (reference sequence). There are 13 residues in the CDR3. With V trimmed by 1 base and J by 3 bases, 1 base remained unmatched. The CDR3 coding sequence is TGCAGTGCTAGAGGGACAGGGCACACTGAAGCTTTCTTT. Translation: CSARGTGHTEAFF.

This clonotype occurred a few times. A much larger clone differs from this one at a single base, so this may be a read error. The chain is built from TRBV19 and TRBJ2-2; D might be TRBD2 (6 bases). Germline CDR1 is LNHDA and CDR2 is SQIVND (reference sequence). This CDR3 has 14 residues. This CDR3 is CAGSIDGGFGELFF. Here the CDR3 DNA reads TGTGCCGGTAGTATAGACGGGGGATTCGGGGAGCTGTTTTTT.

Judged by abundance, this clonotype is medium-sized. The chain joins TRBV25-1 to TRBJ1-2, with D uncertain. CDR1 and CDR2 (germline): MGHDK, SYGVNS. The CDR3 contains 14 residues. Trimming cost V 6 bases and J 4 bases, with 15 bases left between them. CDR3 DNA sequence: TGTGCCAGCAGATCTGAGGAACTAAGCTATGGCTACACCTTC. Protein: CASRSEELSYGYTF.

This clonotype is judged medium-sized. The rearrangement uses TRBV21-1 and TRBJ2-1. TRBV21-1 is a listed pseudogene. The CDR3 runs to 14 residues. The CDR3 sequence: CASSKALFYNEQFF. As DNA, the CDR3 is TGTGCCAGCAGCAAGGCTCTCTTTTACAATGAGCAGTTCTTC.

Judged by abundance, this clonotype is large. The chain has TRBV19 and TRBJ1-3; 7 bases align to TRBD1. From germline, CDR1 is LNHDA and CDR2 SQIVND (reference sequence). The length of the CDR3 is 15 residues. Trimming cost V 3 bases and J 3 bases; bases outside gene matches: 5. This chain's CDR3 is CASSIPTGSGNTIYF. The CDR3 DNA reads TGTGCCAGTAGTATTCCGACAGGGAGTGGAAACACCATATATTTT.

Judged by abundance, this clonotype is medium-sized (0.01 to 0.1%). The chain is built from TRBV7-2 and TRBJ2-3, with D uncertain. V was shortened by 1 base and J by 10 bases, with 9 bases between the two germline ends. The CDR3 covers 12 residues. Germline CDR1 is SGHTA and CDR2 is FQGNSA. In nucleotides, the CDR3 is TGTGCCAGCAGCTTAGATCTGGGTTCGCAGTATTTT. Amino acids: CASSLDLGSQYF.

This clonotype is large by share. CDR3 sequence (DNA): TGTGCCAGCAGTGACGACCTCTCTGGAAACACCATATATTTT. Encoded protein: CASSDDLSGNTIYF. The gene calls are TRBV2 and TRBJ1-3; D ambiguous. The CDR3 sequence is 14 residues long. The ends were cut back, 3 bases at V and 0 bases at J, with 6 bases in the middle. Germline CDR1 is SNHLY and CDR2 is FYNNEI.

Judged by abundance, this clonotype is large. The rearrangement links TRBV20-1 to TRBJ2-3; tentatively, D is TRBD1 (6 bases). The CDR3 is made up of 15 amino acids. Per the germline V gene, CDR1 is DFQATT and CDR2 is SNEGSKA (reference sequence). V lost 4 bases and J lost 2, with 16 bases in between. The CDR3 nucleotides read TGCAGTGCTACTAATCGGGACACGTACACAGATACGCAGTATTTT. This translates into CSATNRDTYTDTQYF.

This clonotype is deemed medium-sized. The gene calls are TRBV6-2 or TRBV6-3 and TRBJ2-2; D might be TRBD1 (6 bases). CDR3 size: 15 residues. The V and J ends lost 5 bases and 0 bases respectively, with 10 bases between them. In germline, CDR1 is MNHEY, CDR2 SVGEGT. CDR3 nucleotides: TGTGCCAGCAGTCTTCAGGGGACGAACACCGGGGAGCTGTTTTTT. Amino acid sequence: CASSLQGTNTGELFF.

Of note for this clonotype: This may arise from a read error, as a much more abundant clone is one base away. This chain uses TRBV7-6 with TRBJ2-7; D might be TRBD1 or TRBD2, each matching 6 bases. CDR1 is SGHVS and CDR2 is FNYEAQ in the germline V gene. CDR3 size: 16 residues. The V gene lost 2 bases and the J gene lost 5 bases, with 19 bases spanning the gap. As DNA, the CDR3 is TGTGCCAGCAGCTTATGGGGGGCTCCCCCCCTAAACGAGCAGTACTTC. Amino acid sequence: CASSLWGAPPLNEQYF.